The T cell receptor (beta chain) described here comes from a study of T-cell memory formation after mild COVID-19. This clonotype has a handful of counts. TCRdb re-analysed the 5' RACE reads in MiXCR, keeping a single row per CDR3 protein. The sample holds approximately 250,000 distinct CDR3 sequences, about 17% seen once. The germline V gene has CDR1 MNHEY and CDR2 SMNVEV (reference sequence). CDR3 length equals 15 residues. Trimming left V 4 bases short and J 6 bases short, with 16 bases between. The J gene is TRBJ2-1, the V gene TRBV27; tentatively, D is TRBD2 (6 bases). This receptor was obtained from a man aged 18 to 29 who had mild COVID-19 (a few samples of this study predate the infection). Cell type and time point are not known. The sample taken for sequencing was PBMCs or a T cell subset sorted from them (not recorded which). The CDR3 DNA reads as TGTGCCAGCAGTTCGGGGGAAGTCTACGGCAATGAGCAGTTCTTC. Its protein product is CASSSGEVYGNEQFF.